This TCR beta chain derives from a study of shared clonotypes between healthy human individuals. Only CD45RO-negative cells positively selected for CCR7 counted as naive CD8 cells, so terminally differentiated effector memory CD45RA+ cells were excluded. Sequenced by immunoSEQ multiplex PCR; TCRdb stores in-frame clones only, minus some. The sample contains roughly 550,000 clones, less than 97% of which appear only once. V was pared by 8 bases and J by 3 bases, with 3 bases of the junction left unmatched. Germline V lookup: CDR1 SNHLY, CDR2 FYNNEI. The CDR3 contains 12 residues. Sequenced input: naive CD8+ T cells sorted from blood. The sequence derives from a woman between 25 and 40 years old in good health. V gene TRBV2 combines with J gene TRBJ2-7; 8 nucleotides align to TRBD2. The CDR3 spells CASRGGYYEQYF. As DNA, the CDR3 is TGTGCCAGCCGGGGGGGATACTACGAGCAGTACTTC.